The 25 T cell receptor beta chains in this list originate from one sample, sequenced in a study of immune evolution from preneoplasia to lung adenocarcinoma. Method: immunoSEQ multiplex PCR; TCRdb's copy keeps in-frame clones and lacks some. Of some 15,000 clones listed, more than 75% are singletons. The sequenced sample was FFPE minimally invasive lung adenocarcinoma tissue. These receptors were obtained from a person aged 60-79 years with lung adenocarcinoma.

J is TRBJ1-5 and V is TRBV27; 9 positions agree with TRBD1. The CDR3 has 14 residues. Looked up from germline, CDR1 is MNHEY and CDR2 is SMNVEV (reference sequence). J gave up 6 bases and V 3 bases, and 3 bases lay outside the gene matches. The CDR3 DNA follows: TGTGCCAGCAGTTTTACAGGGGGCGGTCAGCCCCAGCATTTT. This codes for CASSFTGGGQPQHF.

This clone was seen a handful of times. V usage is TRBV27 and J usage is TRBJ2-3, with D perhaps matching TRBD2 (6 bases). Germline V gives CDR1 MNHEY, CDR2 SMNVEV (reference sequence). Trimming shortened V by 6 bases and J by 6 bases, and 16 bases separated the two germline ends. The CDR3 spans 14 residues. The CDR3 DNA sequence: TGTGCCAGCAGCACCCTCGGGAGAACGGATACGCAGTATTTT. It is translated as CASSTLGRTDTQYF.

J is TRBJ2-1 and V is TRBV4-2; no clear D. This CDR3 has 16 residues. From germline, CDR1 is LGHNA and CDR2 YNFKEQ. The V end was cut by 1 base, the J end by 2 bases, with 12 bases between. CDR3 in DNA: TGTGCCAGCAGCCAAGGTCGAAGTGGTCCCTACAATGAGCAGTTCTTC. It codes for CASSQGRSGPYNEQFF.

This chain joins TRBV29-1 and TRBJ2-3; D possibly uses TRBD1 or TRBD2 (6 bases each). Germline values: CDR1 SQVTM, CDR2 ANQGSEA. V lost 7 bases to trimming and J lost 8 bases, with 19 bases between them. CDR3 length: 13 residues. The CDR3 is CSARRVQGVTQYF. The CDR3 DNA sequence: TGCAGCGCTCGGAGGGTACAGGGAGTTACGCAGTATTTT.

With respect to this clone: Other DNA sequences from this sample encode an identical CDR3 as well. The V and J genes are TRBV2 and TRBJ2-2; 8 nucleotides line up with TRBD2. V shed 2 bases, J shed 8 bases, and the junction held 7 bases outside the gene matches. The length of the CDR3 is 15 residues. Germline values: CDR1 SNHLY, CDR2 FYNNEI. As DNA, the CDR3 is TGTGCCAGCAGTGAAAACGGGAGGGCCACTGGGGAGCTGTTTTTT. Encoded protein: CASSENGRATGELFF.

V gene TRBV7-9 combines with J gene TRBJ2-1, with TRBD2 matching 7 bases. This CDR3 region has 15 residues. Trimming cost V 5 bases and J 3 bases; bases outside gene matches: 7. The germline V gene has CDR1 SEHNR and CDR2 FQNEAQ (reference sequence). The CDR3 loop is CASSPLKRDYNEQFF. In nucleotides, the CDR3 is TGTGCCAGCAGCCCACTGAAGCGGGACTACAATGAGCAGTTCTTC.

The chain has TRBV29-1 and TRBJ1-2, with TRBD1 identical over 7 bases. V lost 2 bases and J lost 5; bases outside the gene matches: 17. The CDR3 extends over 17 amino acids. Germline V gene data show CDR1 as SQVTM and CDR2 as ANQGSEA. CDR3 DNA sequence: TGCAGCGTTGAACCCCTTACGAGACAGGGAGGAGGTTATGGCTACACCTTC. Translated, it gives CSVEPLTRQGGGYGYTF.

The CDR3 sequence is CASSAIWGGTYEQYF. Here the CDR3 DNA reads TGTGCCAGCAGTGCCATCTGGGGGGGGACCTACGAGCAGTACTTC. The rearrangement uses TRBV28 and TRBJ2-7, with 7 bases fitting TRBD2. The V and J ends lost 5 bases and 2 bases, in that order; junction bases with no gene match: 9. Germline CDR1 and CDR2: MDHEN and SYDVKM. CDR3 length: 15 amino acids.

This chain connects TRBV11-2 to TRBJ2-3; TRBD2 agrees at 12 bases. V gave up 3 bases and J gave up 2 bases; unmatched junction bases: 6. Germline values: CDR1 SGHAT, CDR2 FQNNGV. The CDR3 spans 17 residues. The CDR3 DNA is TGTGCCAGCAGCTTTAGCGGGACTAGCGGGCACACAGATACGCAGTATTTT. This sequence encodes CASSFSGTSGHTDTQYF.

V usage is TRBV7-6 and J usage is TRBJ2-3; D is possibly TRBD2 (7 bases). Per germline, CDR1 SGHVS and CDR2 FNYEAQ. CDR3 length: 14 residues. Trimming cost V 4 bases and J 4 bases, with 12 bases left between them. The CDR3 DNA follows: TGTGCCAGCAGCTCCGTCGGGGGGCCAGATACGCAGTATTTT. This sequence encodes CASSSVGGPDTQYF.

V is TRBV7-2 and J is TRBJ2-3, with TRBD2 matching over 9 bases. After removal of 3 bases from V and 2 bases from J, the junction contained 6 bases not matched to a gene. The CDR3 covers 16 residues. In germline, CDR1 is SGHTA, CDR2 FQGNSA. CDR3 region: CASSFGLAGYTDTQYF. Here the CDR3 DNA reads TGTGCCAGCAGCTTTGGGCTAGCGGGGTACACAGATACGCAGTATTTT.

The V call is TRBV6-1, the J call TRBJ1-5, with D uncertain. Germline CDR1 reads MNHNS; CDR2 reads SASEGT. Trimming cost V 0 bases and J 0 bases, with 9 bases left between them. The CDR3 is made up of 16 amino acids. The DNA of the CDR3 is TGTGCCAGCAGTGAAGCGCTTGGATTTAGCAATCAGCCCCAGCATTTT. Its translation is CASSEALGFSNQPQHF.

DNA of the CDR3: TGTGCCAGCAGTTACGGACAGTCCAGAGGGGACGAGCAGTACTTC. This codes for CASSYGQSRGDEQYF. This chain joins TRBV27 and TRBJ2-7; maybe TRBD1 (6 bases). CDR3 size: 15 residues. CDR1 and CDR2 from the germline V gene are MNHEY and SMNVEV (reference sequence). Trimming took off 4 bases at V and 5 bases at J, with 18 bases between the two ends.

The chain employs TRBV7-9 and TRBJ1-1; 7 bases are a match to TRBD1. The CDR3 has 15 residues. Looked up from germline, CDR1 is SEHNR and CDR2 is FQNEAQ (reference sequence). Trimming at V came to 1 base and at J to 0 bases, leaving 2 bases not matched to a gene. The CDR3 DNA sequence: TGTGCCAGCAGCTTAGGGGACAGAATGAACACTGAAGCTTTCTTT. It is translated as CASSLGDRMNTEAFF. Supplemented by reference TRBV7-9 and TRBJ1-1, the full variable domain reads DTGVSQNPRHKITKRGQNVTFRCDPISEHNRLYWYRQTLGQGPEFLTYFQNEAQLEKSRLLSDRFSAERPKGSFSTLEIQRTEQGDSAMYLCASSLGDRMNTEAFFGQGTRLTVV.

The CDR3: CASSDSGEGGSYEQYF. CDR3 bases: TGTGCCAGCAGTGACTCGGGGGAGGGCGGCTCCTACGAGCAGTACTTC. V usage is TRBV2 and J usage is TRBJ2-7, with TRBD2 matching 7 bases. CDR3 length equals 16 residues. Germline V gene lookup returns CDR1 SNHLY and CDR2 FYNNEI. Unmatched junction bases numbered 8, after V lost 3 bases and J lost 0 bases.

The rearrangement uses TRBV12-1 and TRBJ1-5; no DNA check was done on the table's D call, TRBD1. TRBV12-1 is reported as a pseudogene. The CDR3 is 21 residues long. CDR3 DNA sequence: TGTGCCAGCAGCTCCTCAACCAGGGGTCGCGGGCGGGCCTCTCGGGGTCAGCCCCAGCATTTT. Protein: CASSSSTRGRGRASRGQPQHF.

CDR3 amino acids: CASSGSRVAGELFF. CDR3 bases: TGTGCCAGCAGCGGGAGTCGGGTAGCCGGGGAGCTGTTTTTT. The chain recombines TRBV11-2 with TRBJ2-2; perhaps TRBD2 as D (5 bases). CDR1 is SGHAT, CDR2 FQNNGV, per germline. The CDR3 contains 14 residues. Trimming left V 5 bases short and J 6 bases short, with 13 bases between.

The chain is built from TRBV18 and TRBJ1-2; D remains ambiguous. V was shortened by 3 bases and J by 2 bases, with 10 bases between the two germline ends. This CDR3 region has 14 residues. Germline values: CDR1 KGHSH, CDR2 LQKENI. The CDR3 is CASSPPAGNYGYTF. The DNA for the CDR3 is TGTGCCAGCTCACCGCCGGCAGGAAACTATGGCTACACCTTC. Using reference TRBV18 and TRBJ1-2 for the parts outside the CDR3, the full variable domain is NAGVMQNPRHLVRRRGQEARLRCSPMKGHSHVYWYRQLPEEGLKFMVYLQKENIIDESGMPKERFSAEFPKEGPSILRIQQVVRGDSAAYFCASSPPAGNYGYTFGSGTRLTVV.

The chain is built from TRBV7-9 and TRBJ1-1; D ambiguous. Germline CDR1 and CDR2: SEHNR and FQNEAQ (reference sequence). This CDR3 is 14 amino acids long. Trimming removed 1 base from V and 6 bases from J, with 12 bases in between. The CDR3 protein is CASSLEGSLAEAFF. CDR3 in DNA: TGTGCCAGCAGCTTAGAAGGCAGTCTAGCTGAAGCTTTCTTT.

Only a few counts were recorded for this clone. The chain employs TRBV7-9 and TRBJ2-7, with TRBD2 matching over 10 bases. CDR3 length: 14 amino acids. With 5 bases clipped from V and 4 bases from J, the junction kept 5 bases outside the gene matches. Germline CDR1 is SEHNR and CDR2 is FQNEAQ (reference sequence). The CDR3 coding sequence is TGTGCCAGCAGCAAAGCGGGAGGGCCATACGAGCAGTACTTC. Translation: CASSKAGGPYEQYF.

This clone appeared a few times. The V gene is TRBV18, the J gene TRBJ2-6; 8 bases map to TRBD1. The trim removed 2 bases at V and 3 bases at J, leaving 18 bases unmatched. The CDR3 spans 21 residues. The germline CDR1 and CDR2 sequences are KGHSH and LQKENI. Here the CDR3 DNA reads TGTGCCAGCTCACCATTGTTCCCAGGACAGGGTTCGAGGGTTGGGGCCAACGTCCTGACTTTC. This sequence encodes CASSPLFPGQGSRVGANVLTF.

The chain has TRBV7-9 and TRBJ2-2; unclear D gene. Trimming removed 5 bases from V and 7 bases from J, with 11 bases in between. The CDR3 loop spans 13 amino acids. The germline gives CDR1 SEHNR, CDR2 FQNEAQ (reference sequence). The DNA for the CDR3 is TGTGCCAGCAGCCGAGACGCGCTCGGGGAGCTGTTTTTT. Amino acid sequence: CASSRDALGELFF.

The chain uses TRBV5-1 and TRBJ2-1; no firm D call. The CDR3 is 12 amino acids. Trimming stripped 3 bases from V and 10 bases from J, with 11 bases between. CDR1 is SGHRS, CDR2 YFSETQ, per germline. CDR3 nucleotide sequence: TGCGCCAGCAGCTCGACTGGTTTCGAGCAGTTCTTC. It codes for CASSSTGFEQFF.

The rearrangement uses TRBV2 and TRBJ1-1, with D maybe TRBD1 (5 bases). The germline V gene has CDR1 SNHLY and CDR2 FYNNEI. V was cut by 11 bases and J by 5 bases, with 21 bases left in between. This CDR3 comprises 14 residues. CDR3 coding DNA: TGTGCCCGAGAAGCGCGGGAGAGGGGAACTGAAGCTTTCTTT. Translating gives CAREARERGTEAFF.

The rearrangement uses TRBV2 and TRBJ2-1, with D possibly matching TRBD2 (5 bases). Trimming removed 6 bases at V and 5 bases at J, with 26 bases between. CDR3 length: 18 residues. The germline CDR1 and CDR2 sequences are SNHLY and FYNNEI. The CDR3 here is CASRARITSSEWDNEQFF. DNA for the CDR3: TGTGCCAGCAGGGCCAGGATCACTAGTAGCGAATGGGACAATGAGCAGTTCTTC.